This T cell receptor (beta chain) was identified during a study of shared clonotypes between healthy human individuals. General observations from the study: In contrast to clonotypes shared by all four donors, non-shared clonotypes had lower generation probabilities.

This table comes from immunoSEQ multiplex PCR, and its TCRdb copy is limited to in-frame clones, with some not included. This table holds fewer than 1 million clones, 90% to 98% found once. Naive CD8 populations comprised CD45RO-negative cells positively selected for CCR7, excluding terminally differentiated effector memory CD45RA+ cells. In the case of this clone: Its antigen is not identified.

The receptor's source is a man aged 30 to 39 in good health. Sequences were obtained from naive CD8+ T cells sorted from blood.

The CDR3 region has the DNA TGCAGCGCCGGGCCCAGGGGGAGCAACTATGGCTACACCTTC. Residues: CSAGPRGSNYGYTF. The V and J genes are TRBV29-1 and TRBJ1-2, with 7 bases aligning to TRBD1. This CDR3 spans 14 amino acids. From germline, CDR1 is SQVTM and CDR2 ANQGSEA. Trimming cost V 7 bases and J 2 bases; bases outside gene matches: 10.